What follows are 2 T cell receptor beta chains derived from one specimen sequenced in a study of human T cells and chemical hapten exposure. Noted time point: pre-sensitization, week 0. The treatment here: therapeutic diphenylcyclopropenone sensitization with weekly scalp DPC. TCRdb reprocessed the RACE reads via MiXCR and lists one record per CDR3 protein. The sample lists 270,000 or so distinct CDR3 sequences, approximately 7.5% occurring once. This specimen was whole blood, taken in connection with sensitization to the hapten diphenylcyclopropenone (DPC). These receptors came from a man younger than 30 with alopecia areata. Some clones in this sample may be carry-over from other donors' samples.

CDR3 DNA: TGCAGCGTTGACAGGATCGGGGATACGCAGTATTTT. This encodes CSVDRIGDTQYF. The chain links TRBV29-1 to TRBJ2-3; D ambiguous. The CDR3 consists of 12 residues. Trimming shortened V by 3 bases and J by 6 bases, and 10 bases separated the two germline ends. From germline, CDR1 is SQVTM and CDR2 ANQGSEA.

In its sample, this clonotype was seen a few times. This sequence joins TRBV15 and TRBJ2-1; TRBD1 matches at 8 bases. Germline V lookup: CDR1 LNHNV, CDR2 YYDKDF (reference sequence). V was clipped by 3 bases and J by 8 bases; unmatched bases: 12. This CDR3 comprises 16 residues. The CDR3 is CATSSDDRGLGDEQFF. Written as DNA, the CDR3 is TGTGCCACCAGCAGCGACGACAGGGGATTAGGTGATGAGCAGTTCTTC.